What follows are 29 T cell receptor beta chains derived from one specimen sequenced in a study of cytomegalovirus exposure and HLA in healthy donors. The PCR used 60 Vbeta and 13 Jbeta primers. Assay used: immunoSEQ multiplex PCR; TCRdb lists only in-frame clones, some missing. The repertoire holds approximately 170,000 clones, with over 80% as singletons. Sequencing was done on a sample of PBMCs. These receptors were collected from a woman aged 45 to 65 in good health and CMV-seropositive.

The chain has TRBV5-4 and TRBJ2-1; TRBD2 matches at 8 bases. V gave up 0 bases and J gave up 5 bases; unmatched junction bases: 4. The CDR3 covers 15 residues. Germline lookup yields CDR1 SGHNT and CDR2 YYREEE (reference sequence). The CDR3 DNA follows: TGTGCCAGCAGCTTGGCAGGGACTAGGCACAATGAGCAGTTCTTC. Translating gives CASSLAGTRHNEQFF.

This clone has just a few counts. This chain connects TRBV28 to TRBJ1-1; no definite D call. CDR1 is MDHEN and CDR2 is SYDVKM in the germline V gene. The CDR3 is 11 residues long. The V end was cut by 9 bases, the J end by 2 bases, with 7 bases between. CDR3 nucleotide sequence: TGTGCCAGTATTCTTAACACTGAAGCTTTCTTT. This codes for CASILNTEAFF.

This clone has just a few counts. V usage is TRBV10-2 and J usage is TRBJ2-5; 8 bases agree with TRBD2. Germline CDR1 WSHSY, CDR2 SAAADI. J gave up 5 bases and V 11 bases, and 10 bases lay outside the gene matches. This CDR3 has 13 residues. CDR3 region: CAPSYRGGETQYF. The CDR3 region has the DNA TGCGCCCCCTCCTACCGGGGGGGGGAGACCCAGTACTTC.

This clone turned up a few times. The chain carries TRBV28 and TRBJ1-4; the D is unclear. Germline V gives CDR1 MDHEN, CDR2 SYDVKM. The ends were cut back, 7 bases at V and 6 bases at J, with 9 bases in the middle. The CDR3 is made up of 12 amino acids. The CDR3 DNA reads as TGTGCCAGCATGGAGCGGTATGAAAAACTGTTTTTT. It translates to CASMERYEKLFF.

This chain links TRBV4-3 with TRBJ2-7; no firm D call. Trimming stripped 0 bases from V and 4 bases from J, with 4 bases between. Germline values: CDR1 LGHNA, CDR2 YSLEER. The CDR3 is 12 residues long. The CDR3 DNA reads TGCGCCAGCAGCCAAGATCGGTACGAGCAGTACTTC. Translation gives CASSQDRYEQYF.

This chain uses TRBV7-3 with TRBJ2-5, with TRBD2 matching over 7 bases. The CDR3 consists of 13 residues. Germline V lookup: CDR1 SGHTA, CDR2 FQGTGA. J lost 5 bases, V lost 11 bases, and 11 bases had no gene match. CDR3 protein: CASSRGDGETQYF. CDR3 DNA: TGTGCCTCCTCACGGGGGGACGGGGAGACCCAGTACTTC.

The V gene is TRBV29-1, the J gene TRBJ2-1; TRBD2 is a possible D gene (6 bases). V lost 3 bases, J lost 9 bases, and 12 bases lay in between. The V gene's germline CDR1 is SQVTM and CDR2 ANQGSEA. The CDR3 contains 12 residues. The CDR3: CSVDGGTGEQFF. The DNA of the CDR3 is TGCAGCGTTGACGGGGGAACGGGTGAGCAGTTCTTC.

The gene calls are TRBV28 and TRBJ1-5; 9 nucleotides match TRBD1. CDR1 MDHEN and CDR2 SYDVKM come from the germline V gene. Trimming cost V 6 bases and J 5 bases; bases outside gene matches: 8. CDR3 length: 15 residues. CDR3 sequence: CASSPGQGFYQPQHF. In DNA, the CDR3 is TGTGCCAGCAGCCCGGGACAGGGTTTTTATCAGCCCCAGCATTTT.

The rearrangement links TRBV6-1 to TRBJ2-7; 9 nucleotides agree with TRBD2. CDR1 and CDR2 from the germline V gene are MNHNS and SASEGT. The ends lost 6 bases at V and 6 bases at J; junction bases unmatched: 12. CDR3 length: 15 residues. CDR3 sequence (DNA): TGTGCCAGCAGCGCCCATTGGCGGGAGGGTGGCGAGCAGTACTTC. Protein sequence: CASSAHWREGGEQYF.

This rearrangement joins TRBV5-4 to TRBJ1-1; D is uncertain. V lost 3 bases and J 4 bases, leaving 13 bases between the germline ends. The CDR3 spans 14 residues. Per the germline V gene, CDR1 is SGHNT and CDR2 is YYREEE (reference sequence). The CDR3 region has the DNA TGTGCCAGCAGCTCCTGGGCCCCCGGCACTGAAGCTTTCTTT. Its translation is CASSSWAPGTEAFF.

The genes are TRBV30 and TRBJ2-5, with 8 bases matching TRBD1. The V gene's germline CDR1 is GTSNPN and CDR2 SVGIG (reference sequence). The CDR3 sequence is 13 residues long. V dropped 5 bases and J dropped 4; count of bases not matched to a gene: 6. The CDR3 region has the DNA TGTGCCTGGGGTACACAGGGGGGAGAGACCCAGTACTTC. Residues: CAWGTQGGETQYF.

This sequence joins TRBV28 and TRBJ2-4; 8 nucleotides align to TRBD1. The CDR3 has 17 amino acids. The germline V gene has CDR1 MDHEN and CDR2 SYDVKM. With 5 bases clipped from V and 0 bases from J, the junction kept 9 bases outside the gene matches. CDR3 in DNA: TGTGCCAGCAGTGGATCACAGGGGGGCCTAGCCAAAAACATTCAGTACTTC. Translation: CASSGSQGGLAKNIQYF.

In the case of this clone: Its ends do not fully match the called genes, so a read error is possible. V gene TRBV7-9 combines with J gene TRBJ2-5; D uncertain. The germline gives CDR1 SEHNR, CDR2 FQNEAQ (reference sequence). The CDR3 spans 15 residues. CDR3 in DNA: TGTTCCAGCAGCTCCCCTCAGGCCGGTGGAGAGACCCAGTACTTC. The encoded protein is CSSSSPQAGGETQYF.

A few counts support this clone. The chain couples TRBV5-5 to TRBJ2-7; D not certain. The germline V and J ends were trimmed by 0 bases and 5 bases, with 12 bases remaining between them. This CDR3 contains 14 residues. Looked up from germline, CDR1 is SGHKS and CDR2 is YYEKEE (reference sequence). Here the CDR3 reads CASSLGLTGNEQYF. CDR3 coding DNA: TGTGCCAGCAGCTTGGGGCTAACGGGTAACGAGCAGTACTTC.

The CDR3 loop reads CAITRDSYSYEQYF. CDR3 DNA sequence: TGTGCCATCACCAGGGACAGTTACTCCTACGAGCAGTACTTC. The chain recombines TRBV10-3 with TRBJ2-7, with 7 bases aligning to TRBD1. This CDR3 comprises 14 residues. Germline loops: CDR1 ENHRY, CDR2 SYGVKD. Trimming removed 7 bases from V and 0 bases from J; junction bases left unmatched: 6.

V usage is TRBV6-5 and J usage is TRBJ1-5; TRBD1 aligns across 7 bases. Germline-derived CDR1 and CDR2 are MNHEY and SVGAGI. This CDR3 region has 14 residues. The J segment lost 9 bases and the V segment lost 8 bases, leaving 13 bases of the junction unmatched. CDR3 nucleotides: TGTGCCAGCTCCCAGGGGGGCGCGCCCTGGCCCCAGCATTTT. Translating it yields CASSQGGAPWPQHF.

The chain has TRBV5-4 and TRBJ2-5; 10 bases fit TRBD1. The J segment lost 3 bases and the V segment lost 4 bases, leaving 15 bases of the junction unmatched. Germline values: CDR1 SGHNT, CDR2 YYREEE (reference sequence). The CDR3 sequence is 18 residues long. CDR3 DNA sequence: TGTGCCAGCAGCCCCCTCTCCGGGACAGGGGTAGGAAAAGAGACCCAGTACTTC. Amino acid sequence: CASSPLSGTGVGKETQYF.

V is TRBV7-2 and J is TRBJ2-3; 7 bases align to TRBD2. V shed 0 bases, J shed 4 bases, and the junction held 7 bases outside the gene matches. CDR3 length: 16 residues. The germline gives CDR1 SGHTA, CDR2 FQGNSA. CDR3 protein: CASSLALGAGADTQYF. The CDR3 nucleotides read TGTGCCAGCAGCTTAGCGCTCGGGGCGGGGGCAGATACGCAGTATTTT.

This sequence joins TRBV28 and TRBJ1-4; no reliable D call. Trimming pared 8 bases from V and 4 bases from J, leaving 5 bases between. The CDR3 consists of 11 residues. Germline CDR1 and CDR2: MDHEN and SYDVKM. The chain's CDR3 is CASPGNEKLFF. In DNA form, the CDR3 reads TGTGCCAGCCCGGGTAATGAAAAACTGTTTTTT.

The rearrangement uses TRBV28 and TRBJ1-4, with a weak D call TRBD1 (6 bases). The CDR3 extends over 17 amino acids. V was cut by 2 bases and J by 3 bases, with 16 bases left in between. CDR1 and CDR2 from the germline V gene are MDHEN and SYDVKM. The CDR3 DNA reads TGTGCCAGCAGTTTAGGACAGTCAGTTCCGTCTAATGAAAAACTGTTTTTT. This translates into CASSLGQSVPSNEKLFF.

This clone was seen a single time. This chain connects TRBV10-3 to TRBJ1-2; 8 nucleotides match TRBD1. J gave up 4 bases and V 0 bases, and 7 bases lay outside the gene matches. CDR3 length: 16 residues. CDR1 ENHRY and CDR2 SYGVKD come from the germline V gene. The CDR3 sequence: CAISESDPTGAYGYTF. DNA of the CDR3: TGTGCCATCAGTGAGTCGGACCCGACAGGGGCCTATGGCTACACCTTC.

The chain carries TRBV10-3 and TRBJ1-2; the D is unclear. The CDR3 runs to 13 residues. The V gene lost 2 bases and the J gene lost 4 bases, with 8 bases spanning the gap. Germline CDR1 and CDR2: ENHRY and SYGVKD. CDR3 amino acids: CAISERPGYGYTF. Here the CDR3 DNA reads TGTGCCATCAGTGAGAGGCCAGGCTATGGCTACACCTTC.

This rearrangement joins TRBV28 to TRBJ2-7; TRBD2 agrees at 13 bases. The CDR3 is made up of 15 amino acids. V shed 6 bases and J 7 bases; nucleotides not matched to a gene: 9. The germline V gene has CDR1 MDHEN and CDR2 SYDVKM. The DNA for the CDR3 is TGTGCCAGCAGCCTGGGACTAGCGGGGCGCGGGGAGCAGTACTTC. Amino acid sequence: CASSLGLAGRGEQYF.

The chain carries TRBV5-6 and TRBJ1-2; 8 nucleotides align to TRBD1. The CDR3 runs to 13 residues. CDR1 and CDR2 (germline): SGHDT, YYEEEE. Germline trimming cut 0 bases from V and 6 bases from J; bases unmatched to any gene: 1. In DNA form, the CDR3 reads TGTGCCAGCAGCTTGGTGACAGGGGATGGCTACACCTTC. It specifies CASSLVTGDGYTF.

For this clone: Within the sample, other DNA sequences also encode this same CDR3. This chain connects TRBV5-5 to TRBJ1-1; D unclear. V was trimmed by 0 bases and J by 3 bases, leaving 6 bases between them. Looked up from germline, CDR1 is SGHKS and CDR2 is YYEKEE (reference sequence). The CDR3 is made up of 13 amino acids. DNA of the CDR3: TGTGCCAGCAGCTTGGCCGGTGACACTGAAGCTTTCTTT. Its protein product is CASSLAGDTEAFF.

The chain employs TRBV18 and TRBJ1-2, with D possibly TRBD1 on 6 matching bases. Germline lookup yields CDR1 KGHSH and CDR2 LQKENI. Trimming took off 3 bases at V and 0 bases at J, with 14 bases between the two ends. The CDR3 runs to 16 residues. Here the CDR3 reads CASSPVTTGTNYGYTF. The DNA for the CDR3 is TGTGCCAGCTCACCGGTTACAACAGGGACTAACTATGGCTACACCTTC. Complete variable domain (other parts from reference TRBV18 and TRBJ1-2): NAGVMQNPRHLVRRRGQEARLRCSPMKGHSHVYWYRQLPEEGLKFMVYLQKENIIDESGMPKERFSAEFPKEGPSILRIQQVVRGDSAAYFCASSPVTTGTNYGYTFGSGTRLTVV.

CDR3 loop: CSARGGRGTETQYF. The CDR3 nucleotides read TGCAGCGCTAGGGGCGGGCGGGGGACGGAGACCCAGTACTTC. The chain couples TRBV29-1 to TRBJ2-5; 7 nucleotides match TRBD2. V was pared by 7 bases and J by 5 bases, with 13 bases of the junction left unmatched. Germline V lookup: CDR1 SQVTM, CDR2 ANQGSEA. This CDR3 comprises 14 residues.

V usage is TRBV18 and J usage is TRBJ1-2, with D perhaps matching TRBD1 (6 bases). The V gene lost 3 bases and the J gene lost 3 bases, with 11 bases spanning the gap. The germline CDR1 and CDR2 sequences are KGHSH and LQKENI. CDR3 length: 14 amino acids. As DNA, the CDR3 is TGTGCCAGCTCACCCTCGACAGGCCACTATGGCTACACCTTC. This encodes CASSPSTGHYGYTF. The full variable domain, completed using reference TRBV18 and TRBJ1-2, is NAGVMQNPRHLVRRRGQEARLRCSPMKGHSHVYWYRQLPEEGLKFMVYLQKENIIDESGMPKERFSAEFPKEGPSILRIQQVVRGDSAAYFCASSPSTGHYGYTFGSGTRLTVV.

The chain links TRBV7-2 to TRBJ2-1; TRBD2 matches at 10 bases. The J segment lost 4 bases and the V segment lost 5 bases, leaving 5 bases of the junction unmatched. The germline V gene encodes CDR1 SGHTA and CDR2 FQGNSA. The CDR3 sequence is 15 residues long. CDR3 residues: CASSPGTSAYNEQFF. The CDR3 coding sequence is TGTGCCAGCAGCCCCGGGACTAGCGCGTACAATGAGCAGTTCTTC.